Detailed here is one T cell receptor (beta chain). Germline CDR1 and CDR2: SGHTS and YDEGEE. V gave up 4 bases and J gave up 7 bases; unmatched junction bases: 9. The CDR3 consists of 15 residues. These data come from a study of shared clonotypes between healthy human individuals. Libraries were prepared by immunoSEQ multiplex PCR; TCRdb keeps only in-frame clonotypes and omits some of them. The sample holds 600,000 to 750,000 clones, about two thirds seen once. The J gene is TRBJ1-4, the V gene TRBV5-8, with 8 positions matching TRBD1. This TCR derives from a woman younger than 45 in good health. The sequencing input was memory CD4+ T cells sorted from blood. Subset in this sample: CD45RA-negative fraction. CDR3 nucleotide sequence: TGTGCCAGCAGCCGCGGATACAGGGGGGGTGAAAAACTGTTTTTT. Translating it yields CASSRGYRGGEKLFF.